This TCR beta chain appears in the sequencing data of a study of shared clonotypes between healthy human individuals. Study summary: Each donor's CD4 naive and CD4 memory cells filled three plates apiece, CD8 naive two, and CD8 memory one.

Repertoires were generated with immunoSEQ multiplex PCR, while TCRdb's copy carries only in-frame clones and drops some. The profile shows millions of clones, about 92% of them singletons. Germline V gene sequence: CDR1 SGHNT, CDR2 YYREEE (reference sequence). CDR3 size: 13 residues. V was pared by 4 bases and J by 1 base, with 2 bases of the junction left unmatched. In this sample, this clone turned up once. Other DNA sequences of this sample code for an identical CDR3. Sequencing was performed on naive CD4+ T cells sorted from blood. Subset: CD45RA+ positively selected. The J gene is TRBJ2-7, the V gene TRBV5-4; TRBD1 matches 7 bases. The sequence derives from a man aged 18 to 29 in good health. The CDR3, as DNA: TGTGCCAGCAGCCACAGGGGTTCCTACGAGCAGTACTTC. Translated, it gives CASSHRGSYEQYF.